The 16 T cell receptor beta chains listed next were all sequenced from one sample in a study of blood T cell repertoires in COVID-19. Produced via immunoSEQ multiplex PCR; TCRdb's table is partial and in-frame only. The sample comprises about 140,000 clones, around three quarters of which are singletons, and roughly 14% rests with the top ten. Sequencing was performed on peripheral blood. The receptors stem from a man at least 80 years old with acute or convalescent COVID-19.

The CDR3 nucleotides are TGTGCCAGCAGCCAAGTCTCCTTCCAAGAGACCCAGTACTTC. It specifies CASSQVSFQETQYF. The V gene is TRBV4-2, the J gene TRBJ2-5; D remains unclear. The CDR3 is made up of 14 amino acids. Deletions cut 1 base from V and 1 base from J, with 7 bases between. Germline CDR1 and CDR2: LGHNA and YNFKEQ.

The chain employs TRBV10-3 and TRBJ2-3; 7 nucleotides match TRBD1. Germline lookup yields CDR1 ENHRY and CDR2 SYGVKD. The junction had 12 bases not matched to a gene; V was cut back by 6 bases and J by 3 bases. The CDR3 sequence is 16 residues long. The CDR3 region has the DNA TGTGCCATCAGGGGGACCGGGACAGACCCTACAGATACGCAGTATTTT. This encodes CAIRGTGTDPTDTQYF.

The chain recombines TRBV19 with TRBJ1-1, with a weak D call TRBD1 (6 bases). CDR3 length equals 13 residues. Germline V gene sequence: CDR1 LNHDA, CDR2 SQIVND (reference sequence). Trimming shortened V by 7 bases and J by 1 base, and 10 bases separated the two germline ends. CDR3 DNA: TGTGCCAGTATCCCGGACAGGAACACTGAAGCTTTCTTT. This translates into CASIPDRNTEAFF.

The gene calls are TRBV10-3 and TRBJ2-3, with 9 bases aligning to TRBD2. Germline assignment: CDR1 ENHRY and CDR2 SYGVKD. The V and J ends lost 2 bases and 5 bases, in that order; junction bases with no gene match: 5. The length of the CDR3 is 15 residues. CDR3 sequence: CAISEQAGGRDTQYF. As DNA, the CDR3 is TGTGCCATCAGTGAGCAGGCGGGGGGGCGAGATACGCAGTATTTT.

The V gene is TRBV29-1, the J gene TRBJ2-1; a possible D gene is TRBD2 (5 bases). This CDR3 has 15 amino acids. V shed 2 bases and J shed 2 bases, with 13 bases lying between them. CDR1 is SQVTM and CDR2 is ANQGSEA in the germline V gene. The CDR3 DNA is TGCAGCGTTGAAAAGGAGGACTGGACCTACAATGAGCAGTTCTTC. Its protein is CSVEKEDWTYNEQFF.

The chain recombines TRBV19 with TRBJ2-1, with 8 positions matching TRBD1. The CDR3 contains 15 residues. Germline V gene data show CDR1 as LNHDA and CDR2 as SQIVND (reference sequence). With 3 bases clipped from V and 4 bases from J, the junction kept 5 bases outside the gene matches. CDR3 loop: CASSIMTGAYNEQFF. The DNA for the CDR3 is TGTGCCAGTAGTATTATGACAGGGGCATACAATGAGCAGTTCTTC.

The V call is TRBV19, the J call TRBJ1-4, with D perhaps matching TRBD1 (5 bases). CDR1 LNHDA and CDR2 SQIVND come from the germline V gene (reference sequence). Deletions cut 7 bases from V and 0 bases from J, with 12 bases between. CDR3 size: 15 residues. The CDR3 DNA is TGTGCCAGTAACCCTGGGGACTCAACTAATGAAAAACTGTTTTTT. Translated: CASNPGDSTNEKLFF.

This clone was seen more than once but under ten times. The rearrangement uses TRBV7-9 and TRBJ1-3; D remains unclear. V dropped 4 bases and J dropped 4 bases, with 5 bases sitting between them. CDR1 is SEHNR, CDR2 FQNEAQ, per germline (reference sequence). The CDR3 spans 12 residues. In nucleotides, the CDR3 is TGTGCCAGCAGCTCTCAGGGAAACACCATATATTTT. This translates into CASSSQGNTIYF.

The rearrangement joins TRBV7-8 to TRBJ2-6; D ambiguous. Germline loops: CDR1 SGHVS, CDR2 FQNEAQ. The CDR3 sequence is 15 residues long. V lost 3 bases, J lost 2 bases, and 8 bases lay in between. CDR3 nucleotide sequence: TGTGCCAGCAGCTTGTCGGGTCCTGGGGCCAACGTCCTGACTTTC. Its protein is CASSLSGPGANVLTF.

The chain is built from TRBV6-5 and TRBJ1-1; D gene ambiguous. The V end lost 9 bases, the J end lost 6 bases, and 14 bases lay between the germline ends. The CDR3 spans 12 residues. CDR1 MNHEY and CDR2 SVGAGI come from the germline V gene. The CDR3 bases are TGTGCCAGTGCCTCCGAGTCTTCTGAAGCTTTCTTT. Protein sequence: CASASESSEAFF.

The J gene is TRBJ1-1, the V gene TRBV3-1 (or the pseudogene TRBV3-2); possible D gene TRBD1, 5 bases. With 5 bases removed from V and 6 bases from J, the gap between germline ends came to 7 bases. The CDR3 runs 11 residues. Germline V gives CDR1 LGHDT, CDR2 YNNKEL (reference sequence). The CDR3 DNA is TGTGCCAGCAGCGCAGGGTCTGAAGCTTTCTTT. Its protein is CASSAGSEAFF.

This chain joins TRBV7-2 and TRBJ2-1; D perhaps matches TRBD1 (6 bases). V lost 5 bases and J lost 14, with 13 bases in between. This CDR3 comprises 11 residues. Germline CDR1 is SGHTA and CDR2 is FQGNSA. The CDR3: CASSQQGVEFF. CDR3 sequence (DNA): TGTGCCAGCAGCCAACAGGGTGTCGAGTTCTTC.

The chain uses TRBV19 and TRBJ1-1; 11 bases are shared with TRBD1. The V gene end was trimmed by 7 bases and the J gene end by 5 bases; junction bases not matched to a gene: 6. Germline loops: CDR1 LNHDA, CDR2 SQIVND (reference sequence). CDR3 size: 14 residues. CDR3 sequence: CASTFGQGATEAFF. CDR3 coding DNA: TGTGCCAGTACCTTCGGACAGGGGGCAACTGAAGCTTTCTTT.

This sequence joins TRBV18 and TRBJ1-1; 7 bases agree with TRBD1. With 8 bases clipped from V and 0 bases from J, the junction kept 9 bases outside the gene matches. The germline CDR1 and CDR2 sequences are KGHSH and LQKENI. The CDR3 spans 15 residues. CDR3 nucleotide sequence: TGTGCCAGCGGGAGACAGGGACCCATGAACACTGAAGCTTTCTTT. It translates to CASGRQGPMNTEAFF.

This rearrangement joins TRBV6-6 to TRBJ1-1; 7 bases align to TRBD1. CDR3 length: 12 residues. Germline lookup yields CDR1 MNHNY and CDR2 SVGAGI (reference sequence). V lost 6 bases to trimming and J lost 4 bases; unmatched junction nucleotides: 2. The CDR3 nucleotides read TGTGCCAGCAGCCAGGGGGGCACTGAAGCTTTCTTT. Residues: CASSQGGTEAFF.

This chain links TRBV29-1 with TRBJ1-2; D is uncertain. The CDR3 covers 12 residues. From germline, CDR1 is SQVTM and CDR2 ANQGSEA. Trimming left V 5 bases short and J 8 bases short, with 15 bases between. CDR3 DNA: TGCAGCGTTTCGACGCAGGCTATGGGCTACACCTTC. Translation: CSVSTQAMGYTF.